This entry lists 31 T cell receptor beta chains sequenced from one sample in a study of blood T cell repertoires in COVID-19. TCRdb keeps only in-frame clones here, not all; method: immunoSEQ multiplex PCR. In the table there are 330,000 or so clones, about nine tenths of which are singletons. The sample comprised peripheral blood. The receptors were sampled from a man younger than 40 with COVID-19, enrolled during active disease.

V usage is TRBV30 and J usage is TRBJ2-2, with 7 bases matching TRBD1. The CDR3 spans 18 residues. Germline V gene data show CDR1 as GTSNPN and CDR2 as SVGIG (reference sequence). The V and J ends lost 0 bases and 7 bases, in that order; junction bases with no gene match: 17. The CDR3 loop is CAWSVLPDRRPFGGELFF. CDR3 nucleotide sequence: TGTGCCTGGAGTGTCCTCCCGGACAGGAGGCCTTTTGGCGGGGAGCTGTTTTTT.

The rearrangement uses TRBV15 and TRBJ2-1; D is uncertain. This CDR3 is built from 16 residues. Germline assignment: CDR1 LNHNV and CDR2 YYDKDF (reference sequence). Trimming shortened V by 0 bases and J by 0 bases, and 9 bases separated the two germline ends. CDR3 region: CATSRDLVSSYNEQFF. The CDR3 DNA follows: TGTGCCACCAGCAGAGATTTAGTGAGCTCCTACAATGAGCAGTTCTTC.

V is TRBV9 and J is TRBJ2-1, with 15 bases fitting TRBD2. This CDR3 is 15 amino acids long. Germline assignment: CDR1 SGDLS and CDR2 YYNGEE. Losses at the gene ends were 4 bases for V and 10 bases for J; bases not matched to a gene: 6. CDR3 in amino acids: CASSPGLAGGKEQFF. In nucleotides, the CDR3 is TGTGCCAGCAGCCCGGGACTAGCGGGAGGTAAAGAGCAGTTCTTC.

Only a few counts were recorded for this clone. This chain links TRBV9 with TRBJ1-2, with TRBD1 as a possible D gene (5 bases). Germline V lookup: CDR1 SGDLS, CDR2 YYNGEE. The CDR3 consists of 13 residues. Deletions cut 0 bases from V and 8 bases from J, with 11 bases between. CDR3 sequence (DNA): TGTGCCAGCAGCGTAGCCGGGGGGGGAGGCTACACCTTC. Its protein product is CASSVAGGGGYTF.

The chain uses TRBV25-1 and TRBJ2-7, with TRBD2 as a possible D gene (7 bases). Germline V gene data show CDR1 as MGHDK and CDR2 as SYGVNS. The germline V and J ends were trimmed by 1 base and 0 bases, with 13 bases remaining between them. This CDR3 spans 16 amino acids. The CDR3 sequence is CASSESSRGGSYEQYF. The CDR3 coding sequence is TGTGCCAGCAGTGAATCTAGTAGGGGGGGCTCCTACGAGCAGTACTTC.

The gene calls are TRBV19 and TRBJ1-5; a possible D gene is TRBD1 (5 bases). Germline V CDR1 and CDR2: LNHDA, SQIVND (reference sequence). The CDR3 totals 17 residues. Trimming took 5 bases from V and 0 from J, leaving 17 bases between them. CDR3 bases: TGTGCCAGTAGTCGAGTTTTGAGAAGGGGTAGCAATCAGCCCCAGCATTTT. Protein: CASSRVLRRGSNQPQHF.

This chain joins TRBV24-1 and TRBJ2-1; a possible D gene is TRBD1 (6 bases). CDR3 length equals 13 residues. The germline V gene encodes CDR1 KGHDR and CDR2 SFDVKD. V gave up 4 bases and J gave up 7 bases, with 10 bases separating them. The CDR3 reads CATSESTGNEQFF. The CDR3 region has the DNA TGTGCCACCAGTGAGTCCACAGGGAATGAGCAGTTCTTC.

J is TRBJ2-7 and V is TRBV28, with 8 bases lining up with TRBD1. Germline CDR1 MDHEN, CDR2 SYDVKM. The trim removed 7 bases at V and 5 bases at J, leaving 7 bases unmatched. The CDR3 has 13 amino acids. CDR3 residues: CASTWTGIDEQYF. CDR3 sequence (DNA): TGTGCCAGCACCTGGACAGGGATCGACGAGCAGTACTTC.

V is TRBV10-3 and J is TRBJ2-1; 11 bases match TRBD2. The CDR3 has 16 residues. V shed 3 bases, J shed 2 bases, and the junction held 3 bases outside the gene matches. The V gene's germline CDR1 is ENHRY and CDR2 SYGVKD. CDR3: CAISDVSGGAYNEQFF. Written as DNA, the CDR3 is TGTGCCATCAGTGACGTTAGCGGGGGGGCCTACAATGAGCAGTTCTTC.

The J gene is TRBJ2-7, the V gene TRBV7-8; 12 bases map to TRBD2. The CDR3 loop spans 17 amino acids. The germline gives CDR1 SGHVS, CDR2 FQNEAQ. V lost 1 base and J lost 5; bases outside the gene matches: 9. This chain's CDR3 is CASSLDLLAGGPNEQYF. In DNA form, the CDR3 reads TGTGCCAGCAGCTTAGATCTGCTAGCGGGAGGGCCGAACGAGCAGTACTTC.

The J gene is TRBJ2-5, the V gene TRBV7-6; no definite D call. Trimming left V 5 bases short and J 7 bases short, with 11 bases between. Germline V gene lookup returns CDR1 SGHVS and CDR2 FNYEAQ. CDR3 size: 12 residues. CDR3 nucleotides: TGTGCCAGCAGCCCGTCCCGAGGGACCCAGTACTTC. It yields the protein CASSPSRGTQYF.

This chain links TRBV5-4 with TRBJ1-2; a weak D match, TRBD1 (6 bases). Deletions cut 3 bases from V and 7 bases from J, with 16 bases between. This CDR3 region has 14 residues. The germline gives CDR1 SGHNT, CDR2 YYREEE (reference sequence). CDR3 amino acids: CASSWGGADRGYTF. The CDR3 coding sequence is TGTGCCAGCAGCTGGGGGGGGGCCGATCGTGGCTACACCTTC.

The V gene is TRBV9, the J gene TRBJ1-1; D is uncertain. This CDR3 spans 14 amino acids. The ends were cut back, 0 bases at V and 0 bases at J, with 6 bases in the middle. Germline CDR1 and CDR2: SGDLS and YYNGEE. CDR3 DNA: TGTGCCAGCAGCGTAGGACAAATGAACACTGAAGCTTTCTTT. As protein: CASSVGQMNTEAFF.

The rearrangement links TRBV7-9 to TRBJ2-4; D gene uncertain. CDR1 is SEHNR and CDR2 is FQNEAQ in the germline V gene (reference sequence). V lost 5 bases to trimming and J lost 1 base, with 18 bases between them. The CDR3 has 17 amino acids. In DNA form, the CDR3 reads TGTGCCAGCAGCCCATACGAGGAGATCTACGCCAAAAACATTCAGTACTTC. Protein sequence: CASSPYEEIYAKNIQYF.

The chain couples TRBV4-3 to TRBJ2-7, with 9 bases that match TRBD1. The junction had 10 bases not matched to a gene; V was cut back by 1 base and J by 3 bases. Germline CDR1 is LGHNA and CDR2 is YSLEER. The CDR3 consists of 17 residues. This CDR3 is CASSQARTGTGSYEQYF. As DNA, the CDR3 is TGCGCCAGCAGCCAAGCCCGGACCGGGACAGGGAGCTACGAGCAGTACTTC.

This chain uses TRBV5-4 with TRBJ2-7; D is undetermined. This CDR3 is 12 amino acids long. Looked up from germline, CDR1 is SGHNT and CDR2 is YYREEE (reference sequence). V was shortened by 2 bases and J by 6 bases, with 9 bases between the two germline ends. The CDR3 region is CASSLPYSEQYF. CDR3 coding DNA: TGTGCCAGCAGCTTACCCTATTCCGAGCAGTACTTC.

The chain recombines TRBV15 with TRBJ2-7; weak D call: TRBD2 (6 bases). V gave up 5 bases and J gave up 7 bases, with 21 bases separating them. Germline V gene data show CDR1 as LNHNV and CDR2 as YYDKDF (reference sequence). The CDR3 is 15 amino acids. The CDR3 DNA is TGTGCCACCAGCTCTCGGGACTCTAGTAGGTGGGAGCAGTACTTC. Its translation is CATSSRDSSRWEQYF. Together with reference TRBV15 and TRBJ2-7, the CDR3 gives the full variable domain: DAMVIQNPRYQVTQFGKPVTLSCSQTLNHNVMYWYQQKSSQAPKLLFHYYDKDFNNEADTPDNFQSRRPNTSFCFLDIRSPGLGDTAMYLCATSSRDSSRWEQYFGPGTRLTVT.

The chain has TRBV6-6 and TRBJ1-1, with a possible D match to TRBD1 (6 bases). V was trimmed by 4 bases and J by 7 bases, leaving 10 bases between them. Germline CDR1 MNHNY, CDR2 SVGAGI (reference sequence). There are 12 residues in the CDR3. The DNA for the CDR3 is TGTGCCAGCAGTTCGCAGGGGATTGAAGCTTTCTTT. Protein product: CASSSQGIEAFF.

This chain connects TRBV14 to TRBJ1-5; D is uncertain. The ends were cut back, 0 bases at V and 10 bases at J, with 10 bases in the middle. Germline V lookup: CDR1 SGHDN, CDR2 FVKESK. This CDR3 region has 13 residues. CDR3 protein: CASSQDISSPQHF. The CDR3, as DNA: TGTGCCAGCAGCCAAGATATATCAAGCCCCCAGCATTTT. Looking up the rest from reference TRBV14 and TRBJ1-5 gives the full variable domain: EAGVTQFPSHSVIEKGQTVTLRCDPISGHDNLYWYRRVMGKEIKFLLHFVKESKQDESGMPNNRFLAERTGGTYSTLKVQPAELEDSGVYFCASSQDISSPQHFGDGTRLSIL.

V gene TRBV7-6 combines with J gene TRBJ1-4; D gene ambiguous. The CDR3 consists of 13 residues. Germline CDR1 SGHVS, CDR2 FNYEAQ. V lost 5 bases and J lost 8, with 12 bases in between. Written as DNA, the CDR3 is TGTGCCAGCAGCCGAGGAGAGTACGAAAAACTGTTTTTT. Its protein is CASSRGEYEKLFF.

CDR3 DNA sequence: TGTGCCAGCACCTACCTGCGGCCGAACACCGGGGAGCTGTTTTTT. Protein: CASTYLRPNTGELFF. This rearrangement joins TRBV6-5 to TRBJ2-2; D remains ambiguous. Trimming took 7 bases from V and 0 from J, leaving 12 bases between them. The CDR3 has 15 residues. Looked up from germline, CDR1 is MNHEY and CDR2 is SVGAGI.

This chain links TRBV19 with TRBJ2-3, with D uncertain. Looked up from germline, CDR1 is LNHDA and CDR2 is SQIVND (reference sequence). The CDR3 has 13 amino acids. The V end was cut by 7 bases, the J end by 1 base, with 9 bases between. CDR3 loop: CASTLAGTDTQYF. The CDR3, as DNA: TGTGCCAGTACCCTTGCGGGCACAGATACGCAGTATTTT. Together with reference TRBV19 and TRBJ2-3, the CDR3 gives the full variable domain: DGGITQSPKYLFRKEGQNVTLSCEQNLNHDAMYWYRQDPGQGLRLIYYSQIVNDFQKGDIAEGYSVSREKKESFPLTVTSAQKNPTAFYLCASTLAGTDTQYFGPGTRLTVL.

This clone was observed a single time. This chain joins TRBV2 and TRBJ1-5; TRBD1 might be the D (5 bases). Trimming pared 3 bases from V and 0 bases from J, leaving 12 bases between. The CDR3 sequence is 16 residues long. CDR1 SNHLY and CDR2 FYNNEI come from the germline V gene. The CDR3 sequence: CASSDPDTYSNQPQHF. CDR3 nucleotides: TGTGCCAGCAGTGACCCGGACACATATAGCAATCAGCCCCAGCATTTT.

The chain employs TRBV7-8 and TRBJ2-1, with 8 bases identical to TRBD1. The junction had 4 bases not matched to a gene; V was cut back by 5 bases and J by 10 bases. CDR3 size: 12 residues. Germline CDR1 reads SGHVS; CDR2 reads FQNEAQ. The CDR3 reads CASSPTGDEQFF. The CDR3, as DNA: TGTGCCAGCAGCCCGACAGGGGACGAGCAGTTCTTC. The variable domain in full, with the rest retrieved from reference TRBV7-8 and TRBJ2-1, is GAGVSQSPRYKVAKRGQDVALRCDPISGHVSLFWYQQALGQGPEFLTYFQNEAQLDKSGLPSDRFFAERPEGSVSTLKIQRTQQEDSAVYLCASSPTGDEQFFGPGTRLTVL.

The chain combines TRBV9 with TRBJ1-2; 7 bases agree with TRBD1. The germline CDR1 and CDR2 sequences are SGDLS and YYNGEE. V lost 0 bases, J lost 4 bases, and 12 bases stayed unmatched. The CDR3 runs to 17 residues. The CDR3 spells CASSVEGLRGDSYGYTF. The CDR3, as DNA: TGTGCCAGCAGCGTAGAAGGCTTGAGGGGGGACAGCTATGGCTACACCTTC.

This clone was picked up one time. The chain combines TRBV4-2 with TRBJ1-6, with 8 bases identical to TRBD1. V lost 2 bases and J lost 9; bases outside the gene matches: 12. The CDR3 extends over 17 amino acids. Germline V gene sequence: CDR1 LGHNA, CDR2 YNFKEQ. The CDR3 protein is CASSQPGGDWKGSPLHF. CDR3 coding DNA: TGTGCCAGCAGCCAACCAGGGGGCGATTGGAAAGGTTCACCCCTCCACTTT.

The J gene is TRBJ1-1, the V gene TRBV18; perhaps TRBD1 as D (6 bases). The CDR3 has 16 amino acids. Germline assignment: CDR1 KGHSH and CDR2 LQKENI. The V end was cut by 1 base, the J end by 3 bases, with 15 bases between. The CDR3, as DNA: TGTGCCAGCTCACCACGGGTCTGGGGGCAGGACACTGAAGCTTTCTTT. Amino acid sequence: CASSPRVWGQDTEAFF.

V is TRBV3-1 (or the pseudogene TRBV3-2) and J is TRBJ1-4; 7 nucleotides match TRBD1. Germline V gene sequence: CDR1 LGHDT, CDR2 YNNKEL (reference sequence). This CDR3 is built from 15 residues. J was trimmed by 6 bases and V by 0 bases; bases with no gene match: 4. DNA for the CDR3: TGTGCCAGCAGCCAAGAAGAAGGGGGCGATGAAAAACTGTTTTTT. This sequence encodes CASSQEEGGDEKLFF.

The chain has TRBV25-1 and TRBJ1-1, with D tentatively TRBD1 (6 bases). The CDR3 has 13 amino acids. Trimming stripped 6 bases from V and 9 bases from J, with 17 bases between. CDR1 is MGHDK, CDR2 SYGVNS, per germline. The CDR3 DNA reads TGTGCCAGCAGGGGGACCAGCGGACAGCAAGCTTTCTTT. Its translation is CASRGTSGQQAFF.

The genes are TRBV11-3 and TRBJ2-2, with TRBD1 matching over 7 bases. CDR1 SGHNT and CDR2 YENEEA come from the germline V gene. V lost 3 bases, J lost 0 bases, and 7 bases stayed unmatched. The CDR3 runs 17 residues. In DNA form, the CDR3 reads TGTGCCAGCAGCTTCACCCCGGGACAGACGAACACCGGGGAGCTGTTTTTT. It encodes CASSFTPGQTNTGELFF.

The chain carries TRBV5-1 and TRBJ2-3; 12 positions match TRBD2. The germline CDR1 and CDR2 sequences are SGHRS and YFSETQ. J gave up 4 bases and V 3 bases, and 3 bases lay outside the gene matches. The CDR3 has 15 amino acids. Written as DNA, the CDR3 is TGCGCCAGCAGCTCTAGCGGGAGGGCCTCAGATACGCAGTATTTT. Translated: CASSSSGRASDTQYF.